This is a list of T cell receptor beta chains from one sample in a study of T-cell reconstitution after alpha-beta-depleted transplantation in children. TCRdb reanalysed the PCR reads using MiXCR and keeps one entry per CDR3 protein. Of roughly 350,000 distinct CDR3 sequences in the sample, 10% were seen once. The source material was PBMCs from the stem cell graft donor, sampled from the stem cell graft. The origin of the receptors is a human donor who donated a stem cell graft to a child with acute lymphoblastic leukemia. Each CDR3 is given with its conserved first and last residue. D genes are given only for firm matches. Not all rows give a size; the values are once, few, many and, for expanded clones, a class.

d_call: TRBD1; j_call: TRBJ2-2; clone_size: -; v_call: TRBV12-3/TRBV12-4; cdr3_aa: CASTGQGGTGELFF; cdr3_nt: TGTGCCTCTACGGGACAGGGTGGGACCGGGGAGCTGTTTTTT
d_call: TRBD1; j_call: TRBJ2-1; clone_size: -; v_call: TRBV28; cdr3_aa: CASSPQGANYNEQFF; cdr3_nt: TGTGCCAGCAGCCCACAGGGGGCGAACTACAATGAGCAGTTCTTC
d_call: TRBD2; j_call: TRBJ2-1; clone_size: -; v_call: TRBV15; cdr3_aa: CATSRTSGPYNEQFF; cdr3_nt: TGTGCCACCAGCAGGACTAGCGGGCCTTACAATGAGCAGTTCTTC
d_call: -; j_call: TRBJ1-2; clone_size: -; v_call: TRBV5-1; cdr3_aa: CASSPEPGASYGYTF; cdr3_nt: TGCGCCAGCAGCCCCGAGCCCGGGGCTAGCTATGGCTACACCTTC
d_call: TRBD1; j_call: TRBJ2-2; clone_size: few; v_call: TRBV12-5; cdr3_aa: CASGYWTGGVHTGELFF; cdr3_nt: TGTGCTAGTGGTTATTGGACAGGGGGCGTTCACACCGGGGAGCTGTTTTTT
d_call: -; j_call: TRBJ2-1; clone_size: -; v_call: TRBV27; cdr3_aa: CASSFRGNEQFF; cdr3_nt: TGTGCCAGCAGTTTTAGGGGCAATGAGCAGTTCTTC
d_call: -; j_call: TRBJ2-7; clone_size: few; v_call: TRBV28; cdr3_aa: CASSSPSRDSSGTWGEQYF; cdr3_nt: TGTGCCAGCAGTTCCCCCTCCCGGGACTCGTCCGGCACGTGGGGCGAGCAGTACTTC
d_call: -; j_call: TRBJ1-5; clone_size: many; v_call: TRBV12-3/TRBV12-4; cdr3_aa: CASSKQALGQPQHF; cdr3_nt: TGTGCCAGCAGTAAACAGGCCCTAGGGCAGCCCCAGCATTTT
d_call: TRBD2; j_call: TRBJ2-3; clone_size: few; v_call: TRBV24-1; cdr3_aa: CATSGGSSVTQYF; cdr3_nt: TGTGCCACCAGCGGCGGGAGTTCAGTCACGCAGTATTTT
d_call: -; j_call: TRBJ2-4; clone_size: -; v_call: TRBV4-1; cdr3_aa: CASSQGYGAKNIQYF; cdr3_nt: TGCGCCAGCAGCCAAGGCTATGGGGCCAAAAACATTCAGTACTTC
d_call: -; j_call: TRBJ2-2; clone_size: -; v_call: TRBV12-3/TRBV12-4; cdr3_aa: CASSYRIQGDTGELFF; cdr3_nt: TGTGCCAGCAGTTACAGGATACAAGGGGACACCGGGGAGCTGTTTTTT
d_call: -; j_call: TRBJ1-1; clone_size: -; v_call: TRBV12-3/TRBV12-4; cdr3_aa: CASGRTEAFF; cdr3_nt: TGTGCCAGCGGTCGAACTGAAGCTTTCTTT
d_call: TRBD1; j_call: TRBJ2-2; clone_size: few; v_call: TRBV7-3; cdr3_aa: CASSLIGDSTGELFF; cdr3_nt: TGTGCCAGCAGCTTAATTGGGGACAGCACCGGGGAGCTGTTTTTT
d_call: -; j_call: TRBJ2-1; clone_size: -; v_call: TRBV7-2; cdr3_aa: CASSLARGNEQFF; cdr3_nt: TGTGCCAGCAGCTTAGCTCGGGGTAATGAGCAGTTCTTC
d_call: -; j_call: TRBJ2-4; clone_size: many; v_call: TRBV9; cdr3_aa: CASSPFGDIQYF; cdr3_nt: TGTGCCAGCAGCCCATTTGGGGACATTCAGTACTTC
d_call: TRBD1; j_call: TRBJ2-7; clone_size: -; v_call: TRBV9; cdr3_aa: CASSARDRGTEQYF; cdr3_nt: TGTGCCAGCAGCGCCCGGGACAGGGGGACCGAGCAGTACTTC
d_call: -; j_call: TRBJ1-4; clone_size: -; v_call: TRBV5-1; cdr3_aa: CASSPTTTNEKLFF; cdr3_nt: TGCGCCAGCAGCCCCACGACGACTAATGAAAAACTGTTTTTT
d_call: -; j_call: TRBJ2-1; clone_size: -; v_call: TRBV5-6; cdr3_aa: CASSLPPGAEQFF; cdr3_nt: TGTGCCAGCAGCTTACCCCCAGGAGCGGAGCAGTTCTTC
d_call: -; j_call: TRBJ1-6; clone_size: few; v_call: TRBV2; cdr3_aa: CASQGRGGDSPLHF; cdr3_nt: TGTGCCAGCCAAGGGAGGGGCGGGGATTCACCCCTCCACTTT
d_call: TRBD1; j_call: TRBJ2-5; clone_size: -; v_call: TRBV7-9; cdr3_aa: CASSLPSGTVRQETQYF; cdr3_nt: TGTGCCAGCAGCCTCCCGTCCGGGACAGTGAGACAAGAGACCCAGTACTTC
d_call: TRBD2; j_call: TRBJ2-1; clone_size: few; v_call: TRBV27; cdr3_aa: CASSLSGTSELYNEQFF; cdr3_nt: TGTGCCAGCAGTTTATCTGGGACTAGCGAGCTATACAATGAGCAGTTCTTC
d_call: -; j_call: TRBJ2-7; clone_size: medium-sized; v_call: TRBV5-6; cdr3_aa: CASSLFTGLISYEQYF; cdr3_nt: TGTGCCAGCAGTTTGTTCACGGGACTCATCTCCTACGAGCAGTACTTC
d_call: TRBD1; j_call: TRBJ1-4; clone_size: many; v_call: TRBV10-3; cdr3_aa: CAISEFKQGIGEKLFF; cdr3_nt: TGTGCCATCAGTGAGTTCAAACAGGGGATTGGTGAAAAACTGTTTTTT
d_call: TRBD2; j_call: TRBJ2-1; clone_size: -; v_call: TRBV20-1; cdr3_aa: CSASPGTSGNEQFF; cdr3_nt: TGCAGTGCTAGTCCCGGGACTAGCGGCAATGAGCAGTTCTTC
d_call: TRBD1; j_call: TRBJ2-7; clone_size: few; v_call: TRBV12-3/TRBV12-4; cdr3_aa: CASSFRDRGYEQYF; cdr3_nt: TGTGCCAGCAGTTTCCGGGACAGGGGCTACGAGCAGTACTTC
d_call: TRBD1; j_call: TRBJ2-3; clone_size: -; v_call: TRBV4-3; cdr3_aa: CASSQGTGGLTDTQYF; cdr3_nt: TGCGCCAGCAGCCAGGGGACAGGGGGCTTGACAGATACGCAGTATTTT
d_call: -; j_call: TRBJ2-2; clone_size: -; v_call: TRBV12-3/TRBV12-4; cdr3_aa: CASRARAGHYSYTGELFF; cdr3_nt: TGTGCCAGCAGGGCCAGGGCAGGCCACTATTCTTACACCGGGGAGCTGTTTTTT
d_call: TRBD1; j_call: TRBJ1-3; clone_size: -; v_call: TRBV11-1; cdr3_aa: CASSNPQGQGKGSNTIYF; cdr3_nt: TGTGCCAGCAGCAACCCCCAGGGACAGGGAAAAGGCTCGAACACCATATATTTT
d_call: -; j_call: TRBJ2-2; clone_size: -; v_call: TRBV28; cdr3_aa: CASSSSHYRAGELFF; cdr3_nt: TGTGCCAGCAGTTCCTCTCACTACCGGGCCGGGGAGCTGTTTTTT
d_call: -; j_call: TRBJ2-1; clone_size: -; v_call: TRBV7-6; cdr3_aa: CASSTGNEQFF; cdr3_nt: TGTGCCAGCAGCACCGGCAATGAGCAGTTCTTC
d_call: TRBD2; j_call: TRBJ2-5; clone_size: -; v_call: TRBV20-1; cdr3_aa: CSARTSGYTQETQYF; cdr3_nt: TGCAGTGCTAGGACTAGCGGGTATACCCAAGAGACCCAGTACTTC
d_call: TRBD2; j_call: TRBJ2-1; clone_size: many; v_call: TRBV12-3/TRBV12-4; cdr3_aa: CASSLRPGLAGVSSYNEQFF; cdr3_nt: TGTGCCAGCAGTCTGCGTCCGGGACTAGCGGGAGTGAGCTCCTACAATGAGCAGTTCTTC
d_call: -; j_call: TRBJ1-1; clone_size: -; v_call: TRBV16; cdr3_aa: CASSQLLDTEAFF; cdr3_nt: TGTGCCAGCAGCCAATTATTGGACACTGAAGCTTTCTTT
d_call: TRBD1; j_call: TRBJ2-7; clone_size: -; v_call: TRBV7-9; cdr3_aa: CASSHRRTGEQYF; cdr3_nt: TGTGCCAGCAGCCATAGAAGGACAGGCGAGCAGTACTTC
d_call: TRBD1; j_call: TRBJ1-5; clone_size: -; v_call: TRBV6-1; cdr3_aa: CASRRQGASNQPEHF; cdr3_nt: TGTGCCAGCAGAAGACAGGGGGCGAGCAATCAGCCCGAGCATTTT
d_call: -; j_call: TRBJ2-5; clone_size: -; v_call: TRBV5-6; cdr3_aa: CASSLAGARETQYF; cdr3_nt: TGTGCCAGCAGCTTGGCCGGAGCGCGGGAGACCCAGTACTTC
d_call: TRBD1; j_call: TRBJ1-5; clone_size: few; v_call: TRBV4-1; cdr3_aa: CASSQAAGGMGQPQHF; cdr3_nt: TGCGCCAGCAGCCAAGCAGCAGGGGGCATGGGTCAGCCCCAGCATTTT
d_call: -; j_call: TRBJ1-4; clone_size: -; v_call: TRBV12-3/TRBV12-4; cdr3_aa: CASSQGTGRPSEKLFF; cdr3_nt: TGTGCCAGCAGTCAAGGTACGGGCAGACCTTCCGAAAAACTGTTTTTT
d_call: -; j_call: TRBJ2-7; clone_size: -; v_call: TRBV10-3; cdr3_aa: CAITPERDSYEQYF; cdr3_nt: TGTGCCATCACCCCAGAACGTGACAGCTACGAGCAGTACTTC
d_call: -; j_call: TRBJ2-2; clone_size: many; v_call: TRBV4-1; cdr3_aa: CASSQPNTGELFF; cdr3_nt: TGCGCCAGCAGCCAGCCTAACACCGGGGAGCTGTTTTTT
d_call: -; j_call: TRBJ2-3; clone_size: few; v_call: TRBV6-4; cdr3_aa: CASSDWEKPDTQYF; cdr3_nt: TGTGCCAGCAGTGACTGGGAGAAACCAGATACGCAGTATTTT
d_call: -; j_call: TRBJ2-7; clone_size: few; v_call: TRBV12-3/TRBV12-4; cdr3_aa: CASSTLRREQYF; cdr3_nt: TGTGCCAGCAGTACTTTAAGGAGGGAGCAGTACTTC
d_call: -; j_call: TRBJ2-1; clone_size: many; v_call: TRBV5-6; cdr3_aa: CASSSDVKGGYNEQFF; cdr3_nt: TGTGCCAGCAGCTCGGACGTTAAGGGTGGATACAATGAGCAGTTCTTC
d_call: TRBD2; j_call: TRBJ2-7; clone_size: -; v_call: TRBV7-9; cdr3_aa: CASSHGTRLWYEQYF; cdr3_nt: TGTGCCAGCAGCCACGGGACTAGACTTTGGTACGAGCAGTACTTC
d_call: -; j_call: TRBJ1-4; clone_size: -; v_call: TRBV4-1; cdr3_aa: CASSQESTLQGGEKLFF; cdr3_nt: TGCGCCAGCAGCCAAGAGTCGACATTACAGGGCGGGGAAAAACTGTTTTTT
d_call: TRBD2; j_call: TRBJ2-3; clone_size: few; v_call: TRBV5-1; cdr3_aa: CASSPRGLAGAEFRDTQYF; cdr3_nt: TGCGCCAGCAGCCCTCGAGGACTAGCGGGAGCCGAGTTTAGAGATACGCAGTATTTT
d_call: -; j_call: TRBJ2-7; clone_size: few; v_call: TRBV7-2; cdr3_aa: CASSLYGSKDEQYF; cdr3_nt: TGTGCCAGCAGCTTATACGGGAGTAAGGACGAGCAGTACTTC
d_call: -; j_call: TRBJ2-5; clone_size: many; v_call: TRBV4-3; cdr3_aa: CASSLNPGEETQYF; cdr3_nt: TGCGCCAGCAGCCTGAACCCGGGAGAGGAGACCCAGTACTTC